What follows are 20 T cell receptor beta chains derived from one specimen sequenced in a study of CD8 T cells in Susac syndrome (dated 2019 in TCRdb). Library prep was done by the immunoSEQ multiplex PCR assay. RNA was extracted using the RNeasy kit, and roughly 0.5 to 1 ug of the RNA was reverse transcribed with random hexamers. TCRdb ran its own pipeline on the public reads, namely fastp trimming at Q25 and MiXCR clone calling, and kept in-frame beta chains. Rows with a matching CDR3 protein are joined into one entry that keeps the most common DNA and genes. The table for this sample lists 120,000 or so distinct CDR3 sequences; roughly 94% of them were counted only once. 0.1% to 0.15% of the sample goes to the ten largest clones. The sample comprised CD4+ T cells from PBMCs. The receptors derive from a human donor with multiple sclerosis.

V gene TRBV29-1 combines with J gene TRBJ2-3; D is ambiguous. Germline V gene sequence: CDR1 SQVTM, CDR2 ANQGSEA. V was clipped by 7 bases and J by 4 bases, with 12 bases between them. CDR3 size: 12 residues. Here the CDR3 DNA reads TGCAGCGGAGGACCAAGTCCAGATACGCAGTATTTT. Its translation is CSGGPSPDTQYF.

This chain connects TRBV7-9 to TRBJ1-1; possibly TRBD1 for D (6 bases). CDR1 SEHNR and CDR2 FQNEAQ come from the germline V gene (reference sequence). The CDR3 is made up of 12 amino acids. V was trimmed by 6 bases and J by 7 bases, leaving 12 bases between them. CDR3 in amino acids: CASSSVDSEAFF. The CDR3 DNA follows: TGTGCCAGCAGTTCCGTGGACAGTGAAGCTTTCTTT.

V and J are TRBV30 and TRBJ1-2; the D is unclear. Germline lookup yields CDR1 GTSNPN and CDR2 SVGIG (reference sequence). Trimming cost V 3 bases and J 0 bases, with 5 bases left between them. The CDR3 is made up of 12 amino acids. In DNA form, the CDR3 reads TGTGCCTGGAGAGGGACTAACTATGGCTACACCTTC. As protein: CAWRGTNYGYTF.

V and J are TRBV2 and TRBJ1-1, with D possibly matching TRBD1 (5 bases). The CDR3 totals 13 residues. Germline CDR1 is SNHLY and CDR2 is FYNNEI. V dropped 7 bases and J dropped 1 base, with 10 bases sitting between them. The CDR3: CASKLTENTEAFF. DNA for the CDR3: TGTGCCAGCAAGTTGACAGAGAACACTGAAGCTTTCTTT.

This chain joins TRBV3-1 and TRBJ1-1; the D is unclear. Germline lookup yields CDR1 LGHDT and CDR2 YNNKEL (reference sequence). The CDR3 runs to 15 residues. Trimming stripped 1 base from V and 2 bases from J, with 11 bases between. This CDR3 is CASSQVSYPNTEAFF. The CDR3 nucleotides read TGTGCCAGCAGCCAAGTTTCTTATCCTAACACTGAAGCTTTCTTT. Full variable domain (remainder filled in from reference TRBV3-1 and TRBJ1-1): DTAVSQTPKYLVTQMGNDKSIKCEQNLGHDTMYWYKQDSKKFLKIMFSYNNKELIINETVPNRFSPKSPDKAHLNLHINSLELGDSAVYFCASSQVSYPNTEAFFGQGTRLTVV.

V usage is TRBV12-3 or TRBV12-4 and J usage is TRBJ2-1, with D perhaps matching TRBD1 (7 bases). The V and J ends lost 6 bases and 3 bases respectively, with 12 bases between them. The CDR3 loop spans 14 amino acids. In DNA form, the CDR3 reads TGTGCCAGCAGCCGACAGGGACTCTACAATGAGCAGTTCTTC. This gives the protein CASSRQGLYNEQFF.

The chain recombines TRBV7-2 with TRBJ1-2; possible D gene TRBD1, 5 bases. The CDR3 consists of 15 residues. V was trimmed by 5 bases and J by 2 bases, leaving 15 bases between them. From germline, CDR1 is SGHTA and CDR2 FQGNSA. The CDR3 region has the DNA TGTGCCAGCAGCCCCGGGGGGTTTCTCAACTATGGCTACACCTTC. This gives the protein CASSPGGFLNYGYTF.

The rearrangement uses TRBV6-5 and TRBJ1-1; D is unresolved. Germline CDR1 is MNHEY and CDR2 is SVGAGI. The CDR3 spans 15 residues. The germline V and J ends were trimmed by 0 bases and 3 bases, with 11 bases remaining between them. CDR3 residues: CASSYSLGGDTEAFF. The CDR3 nucleotides read TGTGCCAGCAGTTACTCCCTAGGTGGTGACACTGAAGCTTTCTTT.

The chain uses TRBV19 and TRBJ1-1; D unresolved. Trimming took 4 bases from V and 1 from J, leaving 7 bases between them. The CDR3 sequence is 13 residues long. The germline V gene encodes CDR1 LNHDA and CDR2 SQIVND (reference sequence). CDR3 DNA sequence: TGTGCCAGTAGTAGGGGATGGAACACTGAAGCTTTCTTT. Its protein product is CASSRGWNTEAFF.

This chain links TRBV5-1 with TRBJ1-2, with D tentatively TRBD1 (6 bases). Germline CDR1 and CDR2: SGHRS and YFSETQ. The ends were cut back, 4 bases at V and 3 bases at J, with 13 bases in the middle. The CDR3 loop spans 14 amino acids. This CDR3 reads CASSPQGRDYGYTF. In DNA, the CDR3 is TGCGCCAGCAGCCCGCAGGGGCGAGACTATGGCTACACCTTC.

The V and J genes are TRBV30 and TRBJ1-5, with 8 positions matching TRBD1. Germline CDR1 reads GTSNPN; CDR2 reads SVGIG (reference sequence). The junction had 4 bases not matched to a gene; V was cut back by 1 base and J by 5 bases. The CDR3 has 14 amino acids. The CDR3 sequence is CAWSAGTGDQPQHF. DNA for the CDR3: TGTGCCTGGAGTGCCGGGACAGGCGATCAGCCCCAGCATTTT.

The chain joins TRBV18 to TRBJ2-1; unclear D gene. The CDR3 length is 12 residues. Germline CDR1 KGHSH, CDR2 LQKENI. The V end was cut by 1 base, the J end by 11 bases, with 9 bases between. This CDR3 is CASSPRVEKQFF. The CDR3 DNA sequence: TGTGCCAGCTCACCACGAGTTGAGAAGCAGTTCTTC.

This chain uses TRBV5-1 with TRBJ1-4; D call uncertain. The germline gives CDR1 SGHRS, CDR2 YFSETQ. The CDR3 sequence is 13 residues long. The V end was cut by 1 base, the J end by 4 bases, with 5 bases between. DNA of the CDR3: TGCGCCAGCAGCTTGAAGGTTAATGAAAAACTGTTTTTT. The encoded protein is CASSLKVNEKLFF.

The genes are TRBV7-9 and TRBJ2-3, with D perhaps given as TRBD1 or TRBD2 (5 bases each). Germline V gene lookup returns CDR1 SEHNR and CDR2 FQNEAQ (reference sequence). The length of the CDR3 is 15 residues. The V and J ends lost 5 bases and 11 bases respectively, with 23 bases between them. The CDR3 spells CASSLPGRETSLQYF. The CDR3, as DNA: TGTGCCAGCAGCCTCCCGGGACGGGAAACTTCATTGCAGTATTTT.

The V gene is TRBV6-5, the J gene TRBJ1-1; 10 bases are a match to TRBD1. This CDR3 contains 14 residues. The junction had 5 bases not matched to a gene; V was cut back by 6 bases and J by 4 bases. Looked up from germline, CDR1 is MNHEY and CDR2 is SVGAGI. The CDR3 spells CASSRGQGSTEAFF. The DNA for the CDR3 is TGTGCCAGCAGCCGGGGACAGGGGAGCACTGAAGCTTTCTTT.

The rearrangement uses TRBV5-1 and TRBJ1-2; maybe TRBD1 (5 bases). Germline CDR1 is SGHRS and CDR2 is YFSETQ. This CDR3 comprises 15 residues. The V end lost 4 bases, the J end lost 2 bases, and 15 bases lay between the germline ends. CDR3 sequence: CASSVNTGANYGYTF. The DNA of the CDR3 is TGCGCCAGCAGCGTAAACACCGGGGCCAACTATGGCTACACCTTC.

This chain joins TRBV9 and TRBJ1-5; D gene uncertain. This CDR3 spans 13 amino acids. V lost 4 bases and J 5 bases, leaving 10 bases between the germline ends. Germline V gene sequence: CDR1 SGDLS, CDR2 YYNGEE. CDR3 sequence (DNA): TGTGCCAGCAGCCTTCAGTGGGATCAGCCCCAGCATTTT. It is translated as CASSLQWDQPQHF.

This chain uses TRBV5-1 with TRBJ2-1, with 13 bases that match TRBD2. Per the germline V gene, CDR1 is SGHRS and CDR2 is YFSETQ. V was pared by 4 bases and J by 8 bases, with 6 bases of the junction left unmatched. The CDR3 consists of 15 residues. The CDR3 loop reads CASSGGLAGYDEQFF. CDR3 in DNA: TGCGCCAGCAGCGGGGGACTAGCGGGGTACGATGAGCAGTTCTTC.

This clonotype was seen a single time. V gene TRBV5-1 combines with J gene TRBJ2-2, with unresolved D. Trimming shortened V by 2 bases and J by 3 bases, and 11 bases separated the two germline ends. The CDR3 is 15 amino acids. The germline V gene encodes CDR1 SGHRS and CDR2 YFSETQ. CDR3 sequence: CASSFQGPDTGELFF. The CDR3 DNA reads as TGCGCCAGCAGCTTCCAAGGGCCGGACACCGGGGAGCTGTTTTTT.

This clonotype was found a few times. V usage is TRBV6-2 or TRBV6-3 and J usage is TRBJ1-2, with TRBD1 identical over 7 bases. The CDR3 is 16 amino acids. Germline CDR1 MNHEY, CDR2 SVGEGT. The J segment lost 4 bases and the V segment lost 0 bases, leaving 8 bases of the junction unmatched. In nucleotides, the CDR3 is TGTGCCAGCAGTTACTCGAGAGGGGGCGCGGTCTATGGCTACACCTTC. Its protein product is CASSYSRGGAVYGYTF.